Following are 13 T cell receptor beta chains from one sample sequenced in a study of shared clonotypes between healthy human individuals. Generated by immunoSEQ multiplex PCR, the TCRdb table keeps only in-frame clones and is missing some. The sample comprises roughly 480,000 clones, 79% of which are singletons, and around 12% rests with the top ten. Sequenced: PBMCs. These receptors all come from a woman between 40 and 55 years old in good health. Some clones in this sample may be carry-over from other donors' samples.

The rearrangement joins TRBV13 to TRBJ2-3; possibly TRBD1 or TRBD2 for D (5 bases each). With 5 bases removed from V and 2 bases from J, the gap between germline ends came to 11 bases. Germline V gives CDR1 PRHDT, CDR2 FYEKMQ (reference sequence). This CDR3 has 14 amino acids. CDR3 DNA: TGTGCCAGCAGCCTGAGGGACCACACAGATACGCAGTATTTT. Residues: CASSLRDHTDTQYF.

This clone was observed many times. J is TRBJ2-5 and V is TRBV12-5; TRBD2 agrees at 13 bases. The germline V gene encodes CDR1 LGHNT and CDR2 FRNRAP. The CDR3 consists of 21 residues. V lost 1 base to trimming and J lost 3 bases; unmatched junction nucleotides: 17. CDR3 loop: CASGLDRVRPEGLAGEETQYF. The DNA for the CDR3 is TGTGCTAGTGGTTTGGACAGGGTGAGACCTGAAGGACTAGCGGGAGAAGAGACCCAGTACTTC.

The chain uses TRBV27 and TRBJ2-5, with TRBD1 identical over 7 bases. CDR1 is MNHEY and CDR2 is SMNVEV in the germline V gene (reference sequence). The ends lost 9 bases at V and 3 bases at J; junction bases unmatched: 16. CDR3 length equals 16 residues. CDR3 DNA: TGTGCCAGTCAGGGGACAGCCAACGCAAGGAAAGAGACCCAGTACTTC. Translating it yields CASQGTANARKETQYF.

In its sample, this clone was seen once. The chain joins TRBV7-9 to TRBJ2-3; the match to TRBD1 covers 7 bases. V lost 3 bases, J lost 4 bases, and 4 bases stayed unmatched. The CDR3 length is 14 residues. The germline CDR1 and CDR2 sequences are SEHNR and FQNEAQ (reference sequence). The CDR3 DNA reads TGTGCCAGCAGCTTTCAGGGGGTGGCAGATACGCAGTATTTT. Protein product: CASSFQGVADTQYF.

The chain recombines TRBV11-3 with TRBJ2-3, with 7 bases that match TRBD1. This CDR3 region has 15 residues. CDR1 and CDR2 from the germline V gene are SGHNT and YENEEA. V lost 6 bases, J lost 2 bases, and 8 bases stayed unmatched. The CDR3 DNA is TGTGCCAGCAGTACTACAGGGGTTGACACAGATACGCAGTATTTT. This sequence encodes CASSTTGVDTDTQYF. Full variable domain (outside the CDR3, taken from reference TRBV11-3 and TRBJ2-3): EAGVVQSPRYKIIEKKQPVAFWCNPISGHNTLYWYLQNLGQGPELLIRYENEEAVDDSQLPKDRFSAERLKGVDSTLKIQPAELGDSAVYLCASSTTGVDTDTQYFGPGTRLTVL.

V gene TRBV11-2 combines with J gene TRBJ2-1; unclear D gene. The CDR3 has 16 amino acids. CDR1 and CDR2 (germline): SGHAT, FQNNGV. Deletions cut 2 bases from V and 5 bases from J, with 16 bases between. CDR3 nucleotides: TGTGCCAGCAGCTTAAGGCCGGGCCGGAGCGACAATGAGCAGTTCTTC. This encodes CASSLRPGRSDNEQFF.

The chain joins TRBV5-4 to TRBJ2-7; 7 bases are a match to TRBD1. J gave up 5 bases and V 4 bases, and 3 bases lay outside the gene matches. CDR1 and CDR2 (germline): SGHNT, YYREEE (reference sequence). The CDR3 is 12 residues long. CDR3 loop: CASSVGTDEQYF. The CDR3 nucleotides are TGTGCCAGCAGCGTCGGGACAGACGAGCAGTACTTC.

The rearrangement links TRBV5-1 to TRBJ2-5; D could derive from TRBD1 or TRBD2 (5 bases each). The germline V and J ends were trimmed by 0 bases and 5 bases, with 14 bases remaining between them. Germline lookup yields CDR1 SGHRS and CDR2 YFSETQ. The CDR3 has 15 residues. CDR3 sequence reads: CASSLGFGAEETQYF. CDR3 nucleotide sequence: TGCGCCAGCAGCTTGGGGTTCGGGGCAGAGGAGACCCAGTACTTC.

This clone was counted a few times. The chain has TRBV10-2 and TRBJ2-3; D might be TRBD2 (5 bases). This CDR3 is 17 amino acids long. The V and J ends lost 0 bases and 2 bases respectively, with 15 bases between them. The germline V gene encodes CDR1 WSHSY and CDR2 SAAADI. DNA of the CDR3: TGCGCCAGCAGTGAGTCAAGGACGGAACGGGACACAGATACGCAGTATTTT. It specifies CASSESRTERDTDTQYF.

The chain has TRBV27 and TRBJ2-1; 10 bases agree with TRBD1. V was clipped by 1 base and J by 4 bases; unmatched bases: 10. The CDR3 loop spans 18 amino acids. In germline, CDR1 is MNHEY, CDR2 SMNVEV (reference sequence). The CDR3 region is CASSLLGDRGRSYNEQFF. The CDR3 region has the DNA TGTGCCAGCAGTTTATTAGGCGACAGGGGGCGTTCGTACAATGAGCAGTTCTTC.

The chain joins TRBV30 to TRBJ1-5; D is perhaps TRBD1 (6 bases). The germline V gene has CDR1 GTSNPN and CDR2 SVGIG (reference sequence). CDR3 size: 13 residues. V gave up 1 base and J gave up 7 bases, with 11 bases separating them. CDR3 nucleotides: TGTGCCTGGAGTGGGCAGGGGATACAGCCCCAGCATTTT. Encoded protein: CAWSGQGIQPQHF.

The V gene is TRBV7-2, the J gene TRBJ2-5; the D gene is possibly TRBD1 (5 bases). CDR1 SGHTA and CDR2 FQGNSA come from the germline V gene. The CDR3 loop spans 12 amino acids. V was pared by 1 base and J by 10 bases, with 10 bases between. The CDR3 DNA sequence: TGTGCCAGCAGCTTAGAGGGGCTATACCAGTACTTC. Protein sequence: CASSLEGLYQYF.

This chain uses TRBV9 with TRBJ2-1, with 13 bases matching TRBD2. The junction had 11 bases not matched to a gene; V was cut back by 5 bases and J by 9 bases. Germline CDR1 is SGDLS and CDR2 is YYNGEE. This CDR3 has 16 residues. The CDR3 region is CASRGETSGRLGEQFF. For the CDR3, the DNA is TGTGCCAGCAGGGGGGAGACTAGCGGGAGGTTGGGTGAGCAGTTCTTC.